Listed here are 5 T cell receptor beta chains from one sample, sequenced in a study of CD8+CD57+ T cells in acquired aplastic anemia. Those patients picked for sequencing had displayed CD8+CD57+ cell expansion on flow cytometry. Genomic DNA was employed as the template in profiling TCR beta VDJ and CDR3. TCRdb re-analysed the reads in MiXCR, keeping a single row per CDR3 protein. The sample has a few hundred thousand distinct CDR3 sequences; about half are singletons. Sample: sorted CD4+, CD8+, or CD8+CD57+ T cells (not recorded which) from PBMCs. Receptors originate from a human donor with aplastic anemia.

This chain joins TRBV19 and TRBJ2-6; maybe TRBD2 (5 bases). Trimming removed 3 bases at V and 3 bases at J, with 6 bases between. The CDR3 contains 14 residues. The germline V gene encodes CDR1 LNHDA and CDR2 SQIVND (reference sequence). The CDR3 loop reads CASSMGSGANVLTF. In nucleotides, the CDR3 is TGTGCCAGTAGTATGGGGAGTGGGGCCAACGTCCTGACTTTC.

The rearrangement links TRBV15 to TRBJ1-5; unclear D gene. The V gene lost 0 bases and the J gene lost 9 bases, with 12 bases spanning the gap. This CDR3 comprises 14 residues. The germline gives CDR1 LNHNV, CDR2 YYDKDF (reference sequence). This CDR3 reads CATSRERNLWPQHF. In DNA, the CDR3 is TGTGCCACCAGCAGAGAACGTAATCTCTGGCCCCAGCATTTT.

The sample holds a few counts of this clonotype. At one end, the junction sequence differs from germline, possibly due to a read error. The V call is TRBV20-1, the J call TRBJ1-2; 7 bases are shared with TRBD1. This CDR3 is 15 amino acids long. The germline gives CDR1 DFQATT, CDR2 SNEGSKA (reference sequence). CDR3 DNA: TGCAGTGCTAGAGACGGGAGGGGGCGAAACTATGGCTACCCCTTC. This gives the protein CSARDGRGRNYGYPF.

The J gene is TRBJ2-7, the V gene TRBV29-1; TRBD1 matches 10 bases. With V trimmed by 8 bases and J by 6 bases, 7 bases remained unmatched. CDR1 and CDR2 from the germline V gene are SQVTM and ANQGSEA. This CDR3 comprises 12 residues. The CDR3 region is CSTGQGGVEQYF. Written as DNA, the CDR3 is TGCAGCACCGGACAGGGGGGCGTCGAGCAGTACTTC.

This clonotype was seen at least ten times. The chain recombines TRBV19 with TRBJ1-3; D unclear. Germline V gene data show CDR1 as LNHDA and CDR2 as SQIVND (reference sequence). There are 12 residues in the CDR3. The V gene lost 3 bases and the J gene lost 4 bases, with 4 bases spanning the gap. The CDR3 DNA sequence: TGTGCCAGTAGTATCCCGGGAAACACCATATATTTT. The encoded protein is CASSIPGNTIYF.